The next 30 T cell receptor beta chains were all read from a single sample in a study of blood T cell repertoires in COVID-19. Produced via immunoSEQ multiplex PCR; TCRdb's table is partial and in-frame only. There are fewer than 300,000 clones in the sample; around 82% occur only once, and around 2.9% lies in the top ten. Sequencing was performed on peripheral blood. Receptor source: a woman younger than 35 with acute or convalescent COVID-19.

The chain carries TRBV7-2 and TRBJ2-5; 7 bases align to TRBD1. This CDR3 spans 14 amino acids. With 1 base clipped from V and 5 bases from J, the junction kept 4 bases outside the gene matches. The germline V gene has CDR1 SGHTA and CDR2 FQGNSA. In nucleotides, the CDR3 is TGTGCCAGCAGCTTAGAAGGGGGCAGGGAGACCCAGTACTTC. Translating it yields CASSLEGGRETQYF.

This chain joins TRBV5-1 and TRBJ2-7, with 8 bases lining up with TRBD1. J gave up 2 bases and V 0 bases, and 4 bases lay outside the gene matches. Germline loops: CDR1 SGHRS, CDR2 YFSETQ. CDR3 length equals 15 residues. CDR3 amino acids: CASSLDPGQAYEQYF. Here the CDR3 DNA reads TGCGCCAGCAGCTTGGATCCGGGACAGGCCTACGAGCAGTACTTC.

The J gene is TRBJ2-7, the V gene TRBV6-5; tentatively, D is TRBD2 (6 bases). In germline, CDR1 is MNHEY, CDR2 SVGAGI. CDR3 size: 14 residues. Trimming took 1 base from V and 6 from J, leaving 13 bases between them. CDR3 nucleotide sequence: TGTGCCAGCAGTTACTTCTGGGGGGAGAGCGAGCAGTACTTC. It codes for CASSYFWGESEQYF.

Turning to this clone: Relative to the germline gene, one junction end is altered; a read error may explain this. This chain connects TRBV7-9 to TRBJ2-3, with D perhaps TRBD2 (6 bases). This CDR3 has 13 amino acids. Germline V CDR1 and CDR2: SEHNR, FQNEAQ (reference sequence). The CDR3 sequence is CLIGRGSTDTQYF. DNA for the CDR3: TGCCTTATAGGGCGGGGTAGCACAGATACGCAGTATTTT.

The rearrangement uses TRBV27 and TRBJ1-2; a weak D match, TRBD1 (5 bases). The CDR3 loop spans 15 amino acids. V lost 5 bases to trimming and J lost 4 bases, with 17 bases between them. Germline V gene data show CDR1 as MNHEY and CDR2 as SMNVEV (reference sequence). As DNA, the CDR3 is TGTGCCAGCAGTGGGATATCAGGGTGGATCTATGGCTACACCTTC. This translates into CASSGISGWIYGYTF.

This clone was observed once. The chain has TRBV5-6 and TRBJ1-2; tentative D call: TRBD1 (5 bases). The CDR3 contains 12 residues. In germline, CDR1 is SGHDT, CDR2 YYEEEE. The germline V and J ends were trimmed by 1 base and 11 bases, with 12 bases remaining between them. Here the CDR3 DNA reads TGTGCCAGCAGCTTGTCCATAGGGGTTTACACCTTC. Protein sequence: CASSLSIGVYTF.

The chain joins TRBV19 to TRBJ2-7, with no clear D. CDR3 size: 12 residues. V was pared by 9 bases and J by 0 bases, with 9 bases between. Germline values: CDR1 LNHDA, CDR2 SQIVND (reference sequence). CDR3: CARTPHSYEQYF. In DNA, the CDR3 is TGTGCCAGAACTCCCCACTCCTACGAGCAGTACTTC.

The V and J genes are TRBV11-2 and TRBJ2-7; perhaps TRBD1 as D (5 bases). CDR3 length: 13 amino acids. CDR1 is SGHAT and CDR2 is FQNNGV in the germline V gene. V dropped 1 base and J dropped 3 bases, with 7 bases sitting between them. The CDR3 sequence is CASSLGGLYEQYF. CDR3 bases: TGTGCCAGCAGCTTAGGGGGCCTCTACGAGCAGTACTTC.

This chain joins TRBV18 and TRBJ2-5; 14 positions match TRBD2. Germline V gives CDR1 KGHSH, CDR2 LQKENI. The CDR3 is made up of 17 amino acids. Germline trimming cut 0 bases from V and 1 base from J; bases unmatched to any gene: 1. CDR3 nucleotides: TGTGCCAGCTCACCACCCGGACTAGCGGGAGGCCAAGAGACCCAGTACTTC. This sequence encodes CASSPPGLAGGQETQYF. Full variable domain (rest looked up from reference TRBV18 and TRBJ2-5): NAGVMQNPRHLVRRRGQEARLRCSPMKGHSHVYWYRQLPEEGLKFMVYLQKENIIDESGMPKERFSAEFPKEGPSILRIQQVVRGDSAAYFCASSPPGLAGGQETQYFGPGTRLLVL.

This chain connects TRBV4-3 to TRBJ2-1; 10 bases match TRBD1. This CDR3 is built from 18 residues. The V gene's germline CDR1 is LGHNA and CDR2 YSLEER. Losses at the gene ends were 4 bases for V and 4 bases for J; bases not matched to a gene: 13. DNA for the CDR3: TGCGCCAGCAGCCTCTCAGGACAGGGGGTTTTCGGATACAATGAGCAGTTCTTC. This gives the protein CASSLSGQGVFGYNEQFF.

The V call is TRBV5-5, the J call TRBJ2-1; TRBD2 agrees at 10 bases. Germline V gene lookup returns CDR1 SGHKS and CDR2 YYEKEE (reference sequence). The CDR3 totals 15 residues. After removal of 1 base from V and 6 bases from J, the junction contained 4 bases not matched to a gene. In DNA form, the CDR3 reads TGTGCCAGCAGCTTGCAGCTAGCGGGAGTCAATGAGCAGTTCTTC. This encodes CASSLQLAGVNEQFF.

The rearrangement joins TRBV6-5 to TRBJ2-7; 10 bases fit TRBD2. Unmatched junction bases numbered 4, after V lost 6 bases and J lost 2 bases. This CDR3 spans 14 amino acids. CDR1 is MNHEY, CDR2 SVGAGI, per germline. This chain's CDR3 is CASRATSGAYEQYF. In DNA form, the CDR3 reads TGTGCCAGCAGGGCTACTAGCGGGGCCTACGAGCAGTACTTC.

This chain links TRBV27 with TRBJ1-1; a possible D gene is TRBD1 (6 bases). The CDR3 extends over 13 amino acids. With 5 bases removed from V and 4 bases from J, the gap between germline ends came to 11 bases. Germline CDR1 reads MNHEY; CDR2 reads SMNVEV (reference sequence). The DNA for the CDR3 is TGTGCCAGCAGTCAGAGGGGGGGCACTGAAGCTTTCTTT. It translates to CASSQRGGTEAFF.

The chain employs TRBV11-2 and TRBJ1-2; D call uncertain. CDR1 is SGHAT and CDR2 is FQNNGV in the germline V gene. V was cut by 5 bases and J by 4 bases, with 11 bases left in between. The CDR3 loop spans 13 amino acids. CDR3 protein: CASSLGRGYGYTF. As DNA, the CDR3 is TGTGCCAGCAGCCTAGGACGGGGCTATGGCTACACCTTC.

The chain uses TRBV7-2 and TRBJ2-1; TRBD2 aligns across 10 bases. The V and J ends lost 5 bases and 5 bases, in that order; junction bases with no gene match: 6. CDR3 size: 15 residues. Germline V gene data show CDR1 as SGHTA and CDR2 as FQGNSA. The CDR3 reads CASSPRLAGHNEQFF. In DNA form, the CDR3 reads TGTGCCAGCAGCCCGAGACTAGCGGGCCACAATGAGCAGTTCTTC.

The chain employs TRBV6-5 and TRBJ2-7; D might be TRBD2 (6 bases). There are 15 residues in the CDR3. Germline loops: CDR1 MNHEY, CDR2 SVGAGI. V lost 7 bases, J lost 3 bases, and 19 bases lay in between. The CDR3 DNA reads TGTGCCAGCACCCCGTCCGGGACTCACTACTACGAGCAGTACTTC. It encodes CASTPSGTHYYEQYF.

This clone is a singleton in its sample. The chain combines TRBV5-1 with TRBJ2-1; TRBD2 matches at 9 bases. Germline V lookup: CDR1 SGHRS, CDR2 YFSETQ. J was trimmed by 10 bases and V by 1 base; bases with no gene match: 18. This CDR3 contains 18 residues. DNA for the CDR3: TGCGCCAGCAGCTTGAGTCTCGAGTTGGGCGGGAGGGCGTCCGAGCAGTTCTTC. Amino acids: CASSLSLELGGRASEQFF.

The chain uses TRBV6-5 and TRBJ1-6; D gene ambiguous. CDR1 is MNHEY, CDR2 SVGAGI, per germline. V was pared by 4 bases and J by 6 bases, with 10 bases between. The CDR3 totals 14 residues. CDR3: CASSLGRLNSPLHF. The DNA of the CDR3 is TGTGCCAGCAGTTTAGGCAGACTTAATTCACCCCTCCACTTT.

The V gene is TRBV11-2, the J gene TRBJ2-7; 8 bases are a match to TRBD2. V shed 0 bases, J shed 3 bases, and the junction held 4 bases outside the gene matches. The CDR3 has 15 amino acids. CDR1 and CDR2 (germline): SGHAT, FQNNGV. The CDR3 protein is CASSLEWREVYEQYF. The CDR3, as DNA: TGTGCCAGCAGCTTAGAATGGCGGGAGGTCTACGAGCAGTACTTC.

The CDR3 loop reads CASSSVVGWKNIQYF. In DNA form, the CDR3 reads TGTGCCAGCAGTTCGGTTGTTGGTTGGAAAAACATTCAGTACTTC. V usage is TRBV28 and J usage is TRBJ2-4; D is undetermined. Trimming removed 4 bases from V and 4 bases from J, with 14 bases in between. Germline V CDR1 and CDR2: MDHEN, SYDVKM. The CDR3 has 15 residues.

This chain links TRBV14 with TRBJ2-1; TRBD1 matches 7 bases. The germline V gene encodes CDR1 SGHDN and CDR2 FVKESK. The CDR3 has 15 amino acids. V lost 4 bases, J lost 2 bases, and 5 bases stayed unmatched. The DNA for the CDR3 is TGTGCCAGCAGCCGGTGGACAGGCGCCTACAATGAGCAGTTCTTC. This codes for CASSRWTGAYNEQFF.

The chain employs TRBV4-1 and TRBJ1-4, with a weak D call TRBD1 (6 bases). This CDR3 has 12 residues. V lost 4 bases, J lost 8 bases, and 8 bases lay in between. CDR1 is MGHRA, CDR2 YSYEKL, per germline. DNA for the CDR3: TGCGCCAGCAGCCCAGGGGCCGAAAAACTGTTTTTT. Its translation is CASSPGAEKLFF.

The chain has TRBV18 and TRBJ2-4, with a possible D match to TRBD2 (6 bases). The V and J ends lost 4 bases and 1 base respectively, with 17 bases between them. The CDR3 contains 17 residues. CDR1 is KGHSH and CDR2 is LQKENI in the germline V gene. Here the CDR3 DNA reads TGTGCCAGCTCACTAGGAAGGGAGGAGTGGGCCAAAAACATTCAGTACTTC. Translation: CASSLGREEWAKNIQYF.

This chain links TRBV19 with TRBJ2-1; 7 positions match TRBD1. The CDR3 spans 17 residues. Trimming took 0 bases from V and 4 from J; bases not matched to a gene: 9. In germline, CDR1 is LNHDA, CDR2 SQIVND (reference sequence). The chain's CDR3 is CASSIDQTGRTYNEQFF. The DNA for the CDR3 is TGTGCCAGTAGTATAGATCAGACAGGGAGAACGTACAATGAGCAGTTCTTC.

The gene calls are TRBV13 and TRBJ2-1; perhaps TRBD2 as D (6 bases). The V gene's germline CDR1 is PRHDT and CDR2 FYEKMQ (reference sequence). Trimming shortened V by 5 bases and J by 8 bases, and 19 bases separated the two germline ends. The CDR3 is 15 residues long. The CDR3 is CASSPTIPTGDEQFF. Here the CDR3 DNA reads TGTGCCAGCAGCCCGACTATCCCAACGGGGGATGAGCAGTTCTTC.

This rearrangement joins TRBV6-2 or TRBV6-3 to TRBJ2-7, with 11 bases aligning to TRBD2. The CDR3 sequence is 15 residues long. Germline CDR1 reads MNHEY; CDR2 reads SVGEGT. V gave up 5 bases and J gave up 3 bases; unmatched junction bases: 6. CDR3 in amino acids: CASSETGTSGYEQYF. The CDR3 bases are TGTGCCAGCAGTGAGACCGGGACTAGCGGCTACGAGCAGTACTTC.

This clone was detected a few times. The rearrangement joins TRBV7-2 to TRBJ2-7; TRBD2 matches 7 bases. This CDR3 comprises 16 residues. The junction had 19 bases not matched to a gene; V was cut back by 5 bases and J by 9 bases. Per germline, CDR1 SGHTA and CDR2 FQGNSA. The CDR3 region has the DNA TGTGCCAGCAGCCCCGGATGGATAGCGGGCCCAGGTGTGCAGTACTTC. Amino acids: CASSPGWIAGPGVQYF.

This clone has only one observation. This rearrangement joins TRBV5-8 to TRBJ2-1, with a tentative D call TRBD1 (6 bases). Germline loops: CDR1 SGHTS, CDR2 YDEGEE. With 2 bases removed from V and 9 bases from J, the gap between germline ends came to 15 bases. CDR3 length: 14 residues. CDR3 region: CASSLRQDDREQFF. The CDR3 DNA follows: TGTGCCAGCAGCTTACGACAGGATGATCGTGAGCAGTTCTTC.

A few counts support this clone. This rearrangement joins TRBV6-6 to TRBJ1-6, with 9 positions matching TRBD1. V dropped 5 bases and J dropped 9; count of bases not matched to a gene: 8. CDR3 length: 15 residues. CDR1 is MNHNY, CDR2 SVGAGI, per germline (reference sequence). This CDR3 reads CASSPPGQGISPLHF. The CDR3 coding sequence is TGTGCCAGCAGTCCCCCGGGACAGGGCATTTCACCCCTCCACTTT.

This chain links TRBV4-1 with TRBJ2-7; D uncertain. The germline V gene has CDR1 MGHRA and CDR2 YSYEKL. This CDR3 comprises 16 residues. V lost 1 base and J lost 2, with 15 bases in between. The CDR3 nucleotides are TGCGCCAGCAGCCAAGGTCACTCCCCTACTACCTACGAGCAGTACTTC. Translating it yields CASSQGHSPTTYEQYF.